Reported below is one T cell receptor (beta chain). Its antigen is undetermined. This sample stems from a study of cytomegalovirus exposure and HLA in healthy donors. Overall study findings and caveats: The study labeled under 200 TCR beta chains cytomegalovirus-associated. A classifier reportedly called cytomegalovirus status with high sensitivity and specificity. Later findings reportedly placed an Asian-associated ancestry cluster below the approximately 620-donor mean for N-insertions.

The junction had 8 bases not matched to a gene; V was cut back by 1 base and J by 7 bases. The CDR3 length is 16 residues. Germline CDR1 reads MGHRA; CDR2 reads YSYEKL. The study ran its PCR with 60 Vbeta and 13 Jbeta primers. Here immunoSEQ multiplex PCR was the method, and the copy in TCRdb shows in-frame clones only, minus some. The sample consists of approximately 100,000 clones, around 75% of them appearing once. This clonotype was obtained from a young woman in good health and CMV-seropositive. The chain combines TRBV4-1 with TRBJ2-1; 9 bases align to TRBD1. The sequencing sample was made of PBMCs. CDR3 residues: CASSQGPGQGRNEQFF. In DNA, the CDR3 is TGCGCCAGCAGCCAAGGTCCGGGACAGGGAAGGAATGAGCAGTTCTTC.